This T cell receptor (beta chain) was identified during a study of T cell responses to AZD1222 COVID-19 vaccine. The germline gives CDR1 MNHEY, CDR2 SVGAGI. The CDR3 sequence runs 13 residues, both termini included. Here immunoSEQ multiplex PCR was the method, and the copy in TCRdb shows in-frame clones only, minus some. This table has about 180,000 clones, roughly 93% appearing once. Remarks on this clone: Because the CDR3's place on the DNA is in doubt, the DNA is left out and the CDR3 is given as listed by TCRdb.

This TCR was sampled from an adult who received the MenACWY meningococcal vaccine as a control. The starting material was peripheral blood, obtained 28 days after the second dose of the MenACWY control vaccine. This chain links TRBV6-5 with TRBJ1-2. The CDR3 protein is CASSSSTPGGYTF.